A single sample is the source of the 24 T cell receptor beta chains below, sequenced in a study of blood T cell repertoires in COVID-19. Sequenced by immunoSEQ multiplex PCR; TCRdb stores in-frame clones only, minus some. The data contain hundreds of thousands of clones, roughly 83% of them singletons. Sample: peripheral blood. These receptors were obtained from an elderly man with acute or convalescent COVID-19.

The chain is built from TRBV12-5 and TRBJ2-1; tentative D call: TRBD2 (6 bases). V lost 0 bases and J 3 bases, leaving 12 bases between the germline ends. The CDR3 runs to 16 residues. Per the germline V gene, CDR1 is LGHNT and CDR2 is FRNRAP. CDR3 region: CASGLVGRGIYNEQFF. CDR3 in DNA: TGTGCTAGTGGTTTGGTAGGGCGGGGAATCTACAATGAGCAGTTCTTC.

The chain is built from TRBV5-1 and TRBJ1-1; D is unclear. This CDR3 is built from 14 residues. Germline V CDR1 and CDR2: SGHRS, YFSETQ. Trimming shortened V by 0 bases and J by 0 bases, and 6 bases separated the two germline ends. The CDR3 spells CASSLAVMNTEAFF. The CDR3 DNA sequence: TGCGCCAGCAGCTTGGCAGTAATGAACACTGAAGCTTTCTTT.

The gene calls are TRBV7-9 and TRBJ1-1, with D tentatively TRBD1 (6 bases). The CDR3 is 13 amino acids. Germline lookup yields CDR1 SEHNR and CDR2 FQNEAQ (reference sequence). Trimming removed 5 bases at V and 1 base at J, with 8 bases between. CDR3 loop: CASSPGQNTEAFF. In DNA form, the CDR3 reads TGTGCCAGCAGCCCGGGACAGAACACTGAAGCTTTCTTT.

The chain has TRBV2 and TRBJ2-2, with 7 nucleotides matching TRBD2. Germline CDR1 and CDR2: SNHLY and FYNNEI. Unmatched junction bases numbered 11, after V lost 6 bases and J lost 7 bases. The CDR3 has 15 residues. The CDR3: CASREGGVRSGELFF. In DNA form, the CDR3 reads TGTGCCAGCAGAGAGGGAGGGGTTCGGAGCGGGGAGCTGTTTTTT.

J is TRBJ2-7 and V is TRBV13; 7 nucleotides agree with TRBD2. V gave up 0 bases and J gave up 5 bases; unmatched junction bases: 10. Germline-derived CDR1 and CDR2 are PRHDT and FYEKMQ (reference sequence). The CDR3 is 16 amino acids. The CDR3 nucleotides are TGTGCCAGCAGCTTAGGGGGCGGGGGTATTTACCACGAGCAGTACTTC. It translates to CASSLGGGGIYHEQYF. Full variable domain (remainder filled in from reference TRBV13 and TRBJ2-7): AAGVIQSPRHLIKEKRETATLKCYPIPRHDTVYWYQQGPGQDPQFLISFYEKMQSDKGSIPDRFSAQQFSDYHSELNMSSLELGDSALYFCASSLGGGGIYHEQYFGPGTRLTVT.

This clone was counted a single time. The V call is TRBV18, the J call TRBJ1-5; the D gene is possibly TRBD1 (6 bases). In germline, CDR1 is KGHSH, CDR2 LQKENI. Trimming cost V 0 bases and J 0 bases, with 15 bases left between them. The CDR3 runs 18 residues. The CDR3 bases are TGTGCCAGCTCACCACCGTCCGTGGCAGGGGCTAGCAATCAGCCCCAGCATTTT. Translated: CASSPPSVAGASNQPQHF.

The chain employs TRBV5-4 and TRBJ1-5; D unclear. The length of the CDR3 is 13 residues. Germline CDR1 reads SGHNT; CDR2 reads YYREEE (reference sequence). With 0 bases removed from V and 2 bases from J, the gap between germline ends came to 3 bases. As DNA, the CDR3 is TGTGCCAGCAGCTTGGCCGGCAATCAGCCCCAGCATTTT. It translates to CASSLAGNQPQHF.

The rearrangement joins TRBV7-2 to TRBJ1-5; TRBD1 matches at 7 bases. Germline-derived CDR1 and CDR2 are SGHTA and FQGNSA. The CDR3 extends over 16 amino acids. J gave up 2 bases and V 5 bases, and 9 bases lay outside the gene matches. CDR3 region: CASSPRTGAGNQPQHF. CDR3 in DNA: TGTGCCAGCAGCCCCCGGACAGGTGCGGGCAATCAGCCCCAGCATTTT.

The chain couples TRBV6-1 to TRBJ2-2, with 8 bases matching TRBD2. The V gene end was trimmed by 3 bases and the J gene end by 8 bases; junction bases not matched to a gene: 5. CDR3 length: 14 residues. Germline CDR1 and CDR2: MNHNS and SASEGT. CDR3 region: CASSEVAGRGELFF. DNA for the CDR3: TGTGCCAGCAGTGAGGTAGCGGGGAGGGGGGAGCTGTTTTTT.

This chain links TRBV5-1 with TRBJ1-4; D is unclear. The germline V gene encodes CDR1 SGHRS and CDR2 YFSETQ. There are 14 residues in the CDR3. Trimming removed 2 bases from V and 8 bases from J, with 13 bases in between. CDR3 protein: CASSFGEAREKLFF. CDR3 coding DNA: TGCGCCAGCAGCTTCGGGGAGGCAAGGGAAAAACTGTTTTTT.

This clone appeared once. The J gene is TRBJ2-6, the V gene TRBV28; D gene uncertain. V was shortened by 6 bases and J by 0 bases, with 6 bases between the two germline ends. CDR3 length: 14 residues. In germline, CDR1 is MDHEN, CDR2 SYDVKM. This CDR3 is CASSFYSGANVLTF. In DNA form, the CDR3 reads TGTGCCAGCAGCTTTTACTCTGGGGCCAACGTCCTGACTTTC.

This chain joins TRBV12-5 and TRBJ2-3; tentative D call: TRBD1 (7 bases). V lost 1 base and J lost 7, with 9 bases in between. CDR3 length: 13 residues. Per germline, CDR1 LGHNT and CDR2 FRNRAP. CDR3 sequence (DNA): TGTGCTAGTGGTTTGGCAGGGGGGAATACGCAGTATTTT. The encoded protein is CASGLAGGNTQYF.

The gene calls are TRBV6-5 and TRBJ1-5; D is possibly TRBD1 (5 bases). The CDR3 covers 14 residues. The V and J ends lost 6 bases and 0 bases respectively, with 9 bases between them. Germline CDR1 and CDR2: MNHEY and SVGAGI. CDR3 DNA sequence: TGTGCCAGCAGCAGGACAATTAGCAATCAGCCCCAGCATTTT. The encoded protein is CASSRTISNQPQHF.

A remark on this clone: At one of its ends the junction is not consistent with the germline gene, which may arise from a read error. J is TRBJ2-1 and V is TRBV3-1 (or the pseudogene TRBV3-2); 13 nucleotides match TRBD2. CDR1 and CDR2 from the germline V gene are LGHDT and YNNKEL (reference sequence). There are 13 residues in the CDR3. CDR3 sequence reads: CASSQERLAGGIF. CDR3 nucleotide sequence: TGTGCCAGCAGCCAAGAAAGACTAGCGGGAGGTATCTTC.

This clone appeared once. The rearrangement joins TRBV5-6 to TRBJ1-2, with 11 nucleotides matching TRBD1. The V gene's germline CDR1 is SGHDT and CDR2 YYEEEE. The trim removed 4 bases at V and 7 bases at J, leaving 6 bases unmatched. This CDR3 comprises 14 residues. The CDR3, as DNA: TGTGCCAGCAGCCGGGGACAGGGGGGATTTGGCTACACCTTC. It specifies CASSRGQGGFGYTF.

The CDR3: CASSEAGLSPYF. The CDR3, as DNA: TGTGCCAGCAGTGAAGCGGGACTATCGCCGTACTTC. The V call is TRBV2, the J call TRBJ2-4; TRBD2 matches 7 bases. The germline gives CDR1 SNHLY, CDR2 FYNNEI. CDR3 size: 12 residues. The trim removed 0 bases at V and 15 bases at J, leaving 5 bases unmatched. Full variable domain (outside the CDR3, taken from reference TRBV2 and TRBJ2-4): EPEVTQTPSHQVTQMGQEVILRCVPISNHLYFYWYRQILGQKVEFLVSFYNNEISEKSEIFDDQFSVERPDGSNFTLKIRSTKLEDSAMYFCASSEAGLSPYFGAGTRLSVL.

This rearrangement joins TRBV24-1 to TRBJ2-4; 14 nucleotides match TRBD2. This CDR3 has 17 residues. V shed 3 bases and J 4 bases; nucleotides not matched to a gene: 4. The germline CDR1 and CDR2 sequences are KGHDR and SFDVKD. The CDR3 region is CATSDGGLAGAKNIQYF. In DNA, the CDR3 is TGTGCCACCAGTGATGGGGGACTAGCGGGAGCTAAAAACATTCAGTACTTC.

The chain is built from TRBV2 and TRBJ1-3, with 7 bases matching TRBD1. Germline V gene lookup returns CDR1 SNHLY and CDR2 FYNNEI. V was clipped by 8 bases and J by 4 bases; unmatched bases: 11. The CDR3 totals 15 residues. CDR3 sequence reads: CASRWREGAGNTIYF. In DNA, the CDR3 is TGTGCCAGCCGCTGGCGGGAGGGGGCCGGAAACACCATATATTTT.

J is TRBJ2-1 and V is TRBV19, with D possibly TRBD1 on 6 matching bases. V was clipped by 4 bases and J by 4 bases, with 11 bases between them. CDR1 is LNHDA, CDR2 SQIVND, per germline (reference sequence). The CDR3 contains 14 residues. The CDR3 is CASSTWTDYNEQFF. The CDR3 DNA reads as TGTGCCAGTAGTACCTGGACAGATTACAATGAGCAGTTCTTC. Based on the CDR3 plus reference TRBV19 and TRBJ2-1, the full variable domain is DGGITQSPKYLFRKEGQNVTLSCEQNLNHDAMYWYRQDPGQGLRLIYYSQIVNDFQKGDIAEGYSVSREKKESFPLTVTSAQKNPTAFYLCASSTWTDYNEQFFGPGTRLTVL.

CDR3 DNA sequence: TGTGCCAGCAGTCCATGGACGGACTTCAGGTACACCTTC. As protein: CASSPWTDFRYTF. The gene calls are TRBV27 and TRBJ1-2; D is ambiguous. In germline, CDR1 is MNHEY, CDR2 SMNVEV (reference sequence). The CDR3 extends over 13 amino acids. Trimming removed 5 bases at V and 11 bases at J, with 18 bases between.

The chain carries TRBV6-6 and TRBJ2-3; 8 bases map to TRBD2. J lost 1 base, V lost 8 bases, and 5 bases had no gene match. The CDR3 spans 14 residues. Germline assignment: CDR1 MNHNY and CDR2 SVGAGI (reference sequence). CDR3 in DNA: TGTGCCAGCTGGCGGGGGGTTGGCACAGATACGCAGTATTTT. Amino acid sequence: CASWRGVGTDTQYF.

CDR3: CATSDFSGRSTDTQYF. The CDR3 DNA sequence: TGTGCCACCAGTGATTTCAGCGGGCGATCCACAGATACGCAGTATTTT. The rearrangement uses TRBV24-1 and TRBJ2-3; TRBD2 might be the D (6 bases). CDR1 is KGHDR and CDR2 is SFDVKD in the germline V gene. The CDR3 loop spans 16 amino acids. Trimming took 1 base from V and 2 from J, leaving 12 bases between them.

CDR3 sequence: CASSQDGTLFSYEQYF. In DNA form, the CDR3 reads TGTGCCAGCAGCCAAGATGGGACTCTTTTCTCCTACGAGCAGTACTTC. The chain has TRBV14 and TRBJ2-7; D is perhaps TRBD2 (6 bases). The CDR3 runs to 16 residues. V was clipped by 0 bases and J by 0 bases, with 12 bases between them. Germline V gene lookup returns CDR1 SGHDN and CDR2 FVKESK.

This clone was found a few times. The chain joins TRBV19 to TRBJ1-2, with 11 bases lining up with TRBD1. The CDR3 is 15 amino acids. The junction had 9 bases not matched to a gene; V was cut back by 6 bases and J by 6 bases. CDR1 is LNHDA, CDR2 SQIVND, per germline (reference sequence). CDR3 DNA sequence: TGTGCCAGTAGGAACACCGGGACAGGGGGTAATGGCTACACCTTC. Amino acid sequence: CASRNTGTGGNGYTF.